This T cell receptor (beta chain) was sequenced during a study of blood T cell repertoires in COVID-19. Using immunoSEQ multiplex PCR, the repertoire was profiled, and TCRdb retains in-frame clones only, with some absent. The table includes approximately 180,000 clones, 75% to 90% detected once. The V end lost 2 bases, the J end lost 3 bases, and 8 bases lay between the germline ends. The CDR3 is 15 amino acids. Germline assignment: CDR1 ENHRY and CDR2 SYGVKD. The rearrangement links TRBV10-3 to TRBJ1-6; unclear D gene. This TCR was sampled from a human donor with active or convalescent COVID-19. The donor label of this sample is uncertain. Sequenced material: peripheral blood. The CDR3 spells CAISEEGFYNSPLHF. The CDR3 nucleotides read TGTGCCATCAGTGAGGAGGGTTTCTATAATTCACCCCTCCACTTT.